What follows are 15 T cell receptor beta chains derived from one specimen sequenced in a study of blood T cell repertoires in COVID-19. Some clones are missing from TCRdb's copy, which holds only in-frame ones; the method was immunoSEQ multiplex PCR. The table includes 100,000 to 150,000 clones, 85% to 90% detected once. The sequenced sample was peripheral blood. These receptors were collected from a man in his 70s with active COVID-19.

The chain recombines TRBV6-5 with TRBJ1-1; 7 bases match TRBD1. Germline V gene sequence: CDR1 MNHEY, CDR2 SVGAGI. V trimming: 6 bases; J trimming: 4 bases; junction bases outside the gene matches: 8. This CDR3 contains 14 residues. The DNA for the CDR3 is TGTGCCAGCAGGGGCCCAGGGGGAGGCACTGAAGCTTTCTTT. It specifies CASRGPGGGTEAFF.

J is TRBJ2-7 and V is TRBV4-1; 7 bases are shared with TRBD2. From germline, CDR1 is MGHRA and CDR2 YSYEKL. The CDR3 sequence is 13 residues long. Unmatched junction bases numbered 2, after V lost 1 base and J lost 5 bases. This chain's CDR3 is CASSQVGGHEQYF. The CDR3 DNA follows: TGCGCCAGCAGCCAAGTGGGAGGGCACGAGCAGTACTTC.

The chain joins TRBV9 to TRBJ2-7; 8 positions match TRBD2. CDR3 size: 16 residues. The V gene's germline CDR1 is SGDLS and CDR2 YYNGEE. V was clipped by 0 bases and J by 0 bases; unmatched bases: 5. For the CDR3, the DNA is TGTGCCAGCAGCGTAGGGTTCGGGGGGGGCTCCTACGAGCAGTACTTC. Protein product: CASSVGFGGGSYEQYF.

The CDR3 loop reads CASSIGFLWGATGADTQYF. DNA for the CDR3: TGTGCCAGTAGTATAGGGTTCCTTTGGGGCGCTACAGGCGCAGATACGCAGTATTTT. The chain combines TRBV19 with TRBJ2-3, with D perhaps TRBD1 (5 bases). The V end lost 1 base, the J end lost 4 bases, and 24 bases lay between the germline ends. CDR3 length equals 19 residues. CDR1 and CDR2 from the germline V gene are LNHDA and SQIVND (reference sequence).

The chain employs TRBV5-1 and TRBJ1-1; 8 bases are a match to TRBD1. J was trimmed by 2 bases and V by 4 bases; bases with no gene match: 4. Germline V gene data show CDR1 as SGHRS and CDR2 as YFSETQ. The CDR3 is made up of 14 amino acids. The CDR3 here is CASSPQGANTEAFF. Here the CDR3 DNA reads TGCGCCAGCAGCCCTCAGGGGGCTAACACTGAAGCTTTCTTT.

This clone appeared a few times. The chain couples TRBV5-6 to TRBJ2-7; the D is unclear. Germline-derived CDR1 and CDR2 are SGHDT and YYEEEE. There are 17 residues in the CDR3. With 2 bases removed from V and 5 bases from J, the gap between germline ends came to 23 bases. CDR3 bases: TGTGCCAGCAGCTTCGCTCGACCCTTGAGCGTCGGTAACGAGCAGTACTTC. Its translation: CASSFARPLSVGNEQYF. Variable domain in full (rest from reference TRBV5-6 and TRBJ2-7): DAGVTQSPTHLIKTRGQQVTLRCSPKSGHDTVSWYQQALGQGPQFIFQYYEEEERQRGNFPDRFSGHQFPNYSSELNVNALLLGDSALYLCASSFARPLSVGNEQYFGPGTRLTVT.

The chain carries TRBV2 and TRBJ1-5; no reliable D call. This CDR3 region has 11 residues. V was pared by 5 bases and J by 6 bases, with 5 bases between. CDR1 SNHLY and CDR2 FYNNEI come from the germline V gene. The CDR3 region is CASSTGQPQHF. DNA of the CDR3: TGTGCCAGCAGTACTGGTCAGCCCCAGCATTTT.

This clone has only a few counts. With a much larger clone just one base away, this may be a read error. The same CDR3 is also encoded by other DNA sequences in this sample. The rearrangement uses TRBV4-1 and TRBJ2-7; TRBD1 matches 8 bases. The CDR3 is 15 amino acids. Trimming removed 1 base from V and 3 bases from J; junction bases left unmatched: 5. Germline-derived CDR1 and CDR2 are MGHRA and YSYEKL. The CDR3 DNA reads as TGCGCCAGCAGCCAAGTGGGGACAGGTAACTACGAGCAGTACTTC. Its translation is CASSQVGTGNYEQYF.

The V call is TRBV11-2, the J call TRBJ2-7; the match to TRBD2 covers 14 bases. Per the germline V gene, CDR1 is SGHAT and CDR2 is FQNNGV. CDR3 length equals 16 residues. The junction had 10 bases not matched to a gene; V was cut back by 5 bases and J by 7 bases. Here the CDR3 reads CASSKRGTSGSWEQYF. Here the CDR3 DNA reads TGTGCCAGCAGCAAGAGGGGGACTAGCGGGAGTTGGGAGCAGTACTTC.

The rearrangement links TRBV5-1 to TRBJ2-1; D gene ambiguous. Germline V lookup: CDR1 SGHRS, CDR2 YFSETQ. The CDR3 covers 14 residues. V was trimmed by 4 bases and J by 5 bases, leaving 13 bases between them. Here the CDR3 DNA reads TGCGCCAGCAGCGCGGATTCTAGTAACAATGAGCAGTTCTTC. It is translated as CASSADSSNNEQFF. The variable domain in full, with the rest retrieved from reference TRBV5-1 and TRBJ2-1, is KAGVTQTPRYLIKTRGQQVTLSCSPISGHRSVSWYQQTPGQGLQFLFEYFSETQRNKGNFPGRFSGRQFSNSRSEMNVSTLELGDSALYLCASSADSSNNEQFFGPGTRLTVL.

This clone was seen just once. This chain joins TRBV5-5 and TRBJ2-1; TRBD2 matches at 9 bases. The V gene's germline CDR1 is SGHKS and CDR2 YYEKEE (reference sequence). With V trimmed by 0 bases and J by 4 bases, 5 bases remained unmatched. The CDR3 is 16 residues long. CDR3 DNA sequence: TGTGCCAGCAGCTTGGCTCCTAGCGGGACTTACAATGAGCAGTTCTTC. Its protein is CASSLAPSGTYNEQFF.

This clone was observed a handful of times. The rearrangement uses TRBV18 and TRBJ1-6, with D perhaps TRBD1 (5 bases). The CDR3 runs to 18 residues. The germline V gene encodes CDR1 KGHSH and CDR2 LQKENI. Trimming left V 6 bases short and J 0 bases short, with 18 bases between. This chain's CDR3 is CASSRDAAGSSYNSPLHF. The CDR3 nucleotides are TGTGCCAGCTCCCGGGACGCAGCGGGGAGCTCCTATAATTCACCCCTCCACTTT.

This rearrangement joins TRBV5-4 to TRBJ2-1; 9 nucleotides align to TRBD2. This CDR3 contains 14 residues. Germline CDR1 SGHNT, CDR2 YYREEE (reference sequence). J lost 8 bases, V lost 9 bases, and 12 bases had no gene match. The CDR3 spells CAIPKGGRADEQFF. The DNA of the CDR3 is TGTGCCATCCCGAAAGGCGGGAGGGCCGATGAGCAGTTCTTC.

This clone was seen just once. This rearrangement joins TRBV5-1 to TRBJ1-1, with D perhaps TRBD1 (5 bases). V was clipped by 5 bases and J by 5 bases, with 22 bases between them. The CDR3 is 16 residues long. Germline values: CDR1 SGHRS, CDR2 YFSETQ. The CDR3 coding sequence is TGCGCCAGCAGTCGCAACCCGGGGGTCGCGGTGACTGAAGCTTTCTTT. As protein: CASSRNPGVAVTEAFF.

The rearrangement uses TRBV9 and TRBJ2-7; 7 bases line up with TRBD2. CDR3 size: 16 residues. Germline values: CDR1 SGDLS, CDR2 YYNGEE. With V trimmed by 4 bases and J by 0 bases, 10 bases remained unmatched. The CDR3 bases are TGTGCCAGCAGCTCCGGACCCGGGGGGAGCTCCTACGAGCAGTACTTC. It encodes CASSSGPGGSSYEQYF. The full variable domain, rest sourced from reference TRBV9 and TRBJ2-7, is DSGVTQTPKHLITATGQRVTLRCSPRSGDLSVYWYQQSLDQGLQFLIQYYNGEERAKGNILERFSAQQFPDLHSELNLSSLELGDSALYFCASSSGPGGSSYEQYFGPGTRLTVT.